The 30 T cell receptor beta chains in this list originate from one sample, sequenced in a study of control samples from healthy donors and cancer patients. Clones were sequenced by immunoSEQ multiplex PCR, and TCRdb holds only the in-frame ones, with some missing. This sample yields 60,000 to 75,000 clones, of which approximately 80% are seen a single time; 28% belongs to the top ten. What was sequenced was blood. Receptor source: a man in his fifties or sixties in good health.

V is TRBV30 and J is TRBJ1-1; the D gene is possibly TRBD1 (5 bases). V gave up 4 bases and J gave up 4 bases, with 7 bases separating them. Germline-derived CDR1 and CDR2 are GTSNPN and SVGIG (reference sequence). The CDR3 runs to 11 residues. In nucleotides, the CDR3 is TGTGCCTGGAAGAGGGGCACTGAAGCTTTCTTT. Its protein is CAWKRGTEAFF.

The chain recombines TRBV7-9 with TRBJ1-1, with D uncertain. Germline CDR1 SEHNR, CDR2 FQNEAQ (reference sequence). This CDR3 region has 13 residues. Trimming cost V 0 bases and J 3 bases, with 5 bases left between them. Here the CDR3 reads CASSLAHDTEAFF. The CDR3 DNA reads as TGTGCCAGCAGCTTAGCACACGACACTGAAGCTTTCTTT.

This chain joins TRBV9 and TRBJ2-1; no definite D call. Trimming pared 0 bases from V and 4 bases from J, leaving 11 bases between. The CDR3 spans 15 residues. Germline V gene lookup returns CDR1 SGDLS and CDR2 YYNGEE. The CDR3 protein is CASSVDEWVYNEQFF. CDR3 nucleotides: TGTGCCAGCAGCGTAGACGAGTGGGTTTACAATGAGCAGTTCTTC.

The gene calls are TRBV11-3 and TRBJ2-5; the match to TRBD2 covers 11 bases. This CDR3 spans 19 amino acids. The V segment lost 11 bases and the J segment 4 bases; nucleotides outside the gene matches: 24. Germline CDR1 SGHNT, CDR2 YENEEA. CDR3 sequence: CAHRTLPSISGRASETQYF. DNA of the CDR3: TGTGCCCATCGAACCCTTCCCTCAATTAGCGGGAGGGCCTCAGAGACCCAGTACTTC.

The J gene is TRBJ2-5, the V gene TRBV19, with TRBD2 matching over 7 bases. There are 15 residues in the CDR3. Germline V gene lookup returns CDR1 LNHDA and CDR2 SQIVND (reference sequence). V lost 3 bases to trimming and J lost 1 base; unmatched junction nucleotides: 5. The CDR3 protein is CASSIKAGPQETQYF. The CDR3 DNA is TGTGCCAGTAGTATTAAAGCGGGACCCCAAGAGACCCAGTACTTC.

The genes are TRBV9 and TRBJ1-1; D is uncertain. Germline CDR1 is SGDLS and CDR2 is YYNGEE. The CDR3 spans 15 residues. Trimming stripped 0 bases from V and 5 bases from J, with 14 bases between. DNA of the CDR3: TGTGCCAGCAGCGTAGGAGGCATGAAATCGACTGAAGCTTTCTTT. Translation gives CASSVGGMKSTEAFF.

The chain joins TRBV29-1 to TRBJ1-1; tentatively, D is TRBD1 (5 bases). Germline loops: CDR1 SQVTM, CDR2 ANQGSEA. Trimming pared 8 bases from V and 1 base from J, leaving 14 bases between. The CDR3 length is 13 residues. CDR3 in DNA: TGCAGCACCGGGGGGGTAACGAACACTGAAGCTTTCTTT. Translated: CSTGGVTNTEAFF.

The chain couples TRBV7-2 to TRBJ2-5; no reliable D call. The germline V gene has CDR1 SGHTA and CDR2 FQGNSA. The CDR3 consists of 16 residues. V was cut by 1 base and J by 4 bases, with 16 bases left in between. The CDR3 DNA follows: TGTGCCAGCAGCTTAGGTTTCCCCGAGGTAGGAGAGACCCAGTACTTC. Encoded protein: CASSLGFPEVGETQYF. The entire variable domain, with the rest obtained from reference TRBV7-2 and TRBJ2-5, is as follows: GAGVSQSPSNKVTEKGKDVELRCDPISGHTALYWYRQSLGQGLEFLIYFQGNSAPDKSGLPSDRFSAERTGGSVSTLTIQRTQQEDSAVYLCASSLGFPEVGETQYFGPGTRLLVL.

The table lists this clone with a count of one. The J gene is TRBJ2-2, the V gene TRBV7-2, with D unclear. V shed 5 bases and J shed 3 bases, with 10 bases lying between them. Per the germline V gene, CDR1 is SGHTA and CDR2 is FQGNSA. CDR3 length equals 14 residues. CDR3: CASSPIVDTGELFF. DNA for the CDR3: TGTGCCAGCAGCCCCATAGTGGACACCGGGGAGCTGTTTTTT.

This rearrangement joins TRBV15 to TRBJ1-6; D is undetermined. Trimming removed 0 bases from V and 1 base from J, with 1 base in between. The CDR3 extends over 14 amino acids. CDR1 and CDR2 (germline): LNHNV, YYDKDF (reference sequence). CDR3 DNA sequence: TGTGCCACCAGCAGAGAATCCTATAATTCACCCCTCCACTTT. Its translation: CATSRESYNSPLHF.

The chain recombines TRBV5-1 with TRBJ1-2, with a tentative D call TRBD1 (5 bases). The CDR3 consists of 13 residues. The ends were cut back, 6 bases at V and 5 bases at J, with 14 bases in the middle. Germline V gene data show CDR1 as SGHRS and CDR2 as YFSETQ. DNA for the CDR3: TGCGCCAGCACCAACCGGGACGGGTATGGCTACACCTTC. Its protein product is CASTNRDGYGYTF.

The chain is built from TRBV6-5 and TRBJ1-5; 9 bases match TRBD1. CDR3 length: 14 amino acids. V was clipped by 6 bases and J by 11 bases; unmatched bases: 11. Germline CDR1 MNHEY, CDR2 SVGAGI. CDR3 DNA sequence: TGTGCCAGCAGCTCGGGGACAGGGAAGTTAGCCCAGCATTTT. The encoded protein is CASSSGTGKLAQHF.

The rearrangement uses TRBV18 and TRBJ2-5, with 8 bases matching TRBD2. J gave up 4 bases and V 3 bases, and 1 base lay outside the gene matches. The germline CDR1 and CDR2 sequences are KGHSH and LQKENI. The CDR3 spans 13 residues. The CDR3 here is CASSPLAGETQYF. As DNA, the CDR3 is TGTGCCAGCTCACCTCTAGCGGGAGAGACCCAGTACTTC.

This clone was detected only a few times. The CDR3 loop reads CASSFHRRGAQGTNEKLFF. The CDR3 nucleotides are TGTGCCAGCAGCTTCCACCGACGCGGGGCACAGGGTACTAATGAAAAACTGTTTTTT. The chain joins TRBV7-2 to TRBJ1-4; maybe TRBD1 (6 bases). Germline CDR1 reads SGHTA; CDR2 reads FQGNSA. The CDR3 has 19 amino acids. V lost 3 bases and J 2 bases, leaving 22 bases between the germline ends. Full variable domain (missing parts from reference TRBV7-2 and TRBJ1-4): GAGVSQSPSNKVTEKGKDVELRCDPISGHTALYWYRQSLGQGLEFLIYFQGNSAPDKSGLPSDRFSAERTGGSVSTLTIQRTQQEDSAVYLCASSFHRRGAQGTNEKLFFGSGTQLSVL.

The chain links TRBV27 to TRBJ2-7; possible D gene TRBD2, 5 bases. V was trimmed by 4 bases and J by 4 bases, leaving 11 bases between them. Germline CDR1 MNHEY, CDR2 SMNVEV (reference sequence). The CDR3 has 13 residues. CDR3 amino acids: CASSYYSGYEQYF. Here the CDR3 DNA reads TGTGCCAGCAGTTATTACAGCGGTTACGAGCAGTACTTC.

V and J are TRBV9 and TRBJ2-7; TRBD1 matches at 9 bases. The V segment lost 4 bases and the J segment 7 bases; nucleotides outside the gene matches: 12. The CDR3 consists of 15 residues. Germline V CDR1 and CDR2: SGDLS, YYNGEE. For the CDR3, the DNA is TGTGCCAGCAGCACCCAGACAGGGGGTGTTTGGGAGCAGTACTTC. Encoded protein: CASSTQTGGVWEQYF.

Worth noting for this clone: The same CDR3 is also encoded by other DNA sequences in this sample. The chain uses TRBV5-1 and TRBJ2-2; D ambiguous. The CDR3 runs to 12 residues. V shed 4 bases and J shed 1 base, with 2 bases lying between them. The germline gives CDR1 SGHRS, CDR2 YFSETQ. The chain's CDR3 is CASSLNTGELFF. The CDR3 DNA reads as TGCGCCAGCAGCCTGAACACCGGGGAGCTGTTTTTT.

The chain combines TRBV7-9 with TRBJ2-3, with 10 bases matching TRBD2. Germline loops: CDR1 SEHNR, CDR2 FQNEAQ (reference sequence). Trimming removed 4 bases from V and 1 base from J; junction bases left unmatched: 5. The CDR3 covers 16 residues. The CDR3: CASSSPTSGGTDTQYF. CDR3 DNA sequence: TGTGCCAGCAGCTCCCCTACTAGCGGGGGCACAGATACGCAGTATTTT. Using reference TRBV7-9 and TRBJ2-3 for the parts outside the CDR3, the full variable domain is DTGVSQNPRHKITKRGQNVTFRCDPISEHNRLYWYRQTLGQGPEFLTYFQNEAQLEKSRLLSDRFSAERPKGSFSTLEIQRTEQGDSAMYLCASSSPTSGGTDTQYFGPGTRLTVL.

The V call is TRBV7-2, the J call TRBJ2-7, with D tentatively TRBD1 (6 bases). The CDR3 totals 12 residues. V gave up 0 bases and J gave up 6 bases, with 6 bases separating them. The germline CDR1 and CDR2 sequences are SGHTA and FQGNSA. The CDR3 DNA reads as TGTGCCAGCAGCTTAGCAGGGGGCGAGCAGTACTTC. It codes for CASSLAGGEQYF.

This clone was counted only a few times. The rearrangement joins TRBV6-5 to TRBJ1-1; no definite D call. Germline V gene sequence: CDR1 MNHEY, CDR2 SVGAGI. V was clipped by 6 bases and J by 0 bases, with 11 bases between them. CDR3 length: 14 residues. CDR3 in amino acids: CASSPGAVNTEAFF. The CDR3, as DNA: TGTGCCAGCAGCCCGGGTGCCGTGAACACTGAAGCTTTCTTT.

The J gene is TRBJ2-7, the V gene TRBV30; D may match TRBD1 or TRBD2 (6 bases each). Germline CDR1 GTSNPN, CDR2 SVGIG (reference sequence). Deletions cut 2 bases from V and 5 bases from J, with 10 bases between. This CDR3 is 12 amino acids long. CDR3 region: CAWSTGAHEQYF. DNA of the CDR3: TGTGCCTGGAGTACGGGGGCCCACGAGCAGTACTTC.

The rearrangement joins TRBV3-1 (or the pseudogene TRBV3-2) to TRBJ2-3; D not certain. The V end lost 5 bases, the J end lost 3 bases, and 15 bases lay between the germline ends. This CDR3 comprises 15 residues. Germline V lookup: CDR1 LGHDT, CDR2 YNNKEL (reference sequence). For the CDR3, the DNA is TGTGCCAGCAGCTCGCCGGGCTTAGGGACAGATACGCAGTATTTT. This gives the protein CASSSPGLGTDTQYF.

This clone was seen more than once but under ten times. The chain couples TRBV19 to TRBJ2-7; TRBD2 might be the D (5 bases). The length of the CDR3 is 14 residues. Per germline, CDR1 LNHDA and CDR2 SQIVND (reference sequence). Trimming removed 7 bases from V and 5 bases from J, with 18 bases in between. This CDR3 is CASTMRSMEDEQYF. In nucleotides, the CDR3 is TGTGCCAGTACAATGCGGAGTATGGAGGACGAGCAGTACTTC.

The CDR3 sequence is CASSLRTDPSTDTQYF. CDR3 nucleotides: TGTGCCAGCAGTCTCAGGACAGATCCTAGCACAGATACGCAGTATTTT. The chain has TRBV27 and TRBJ2-3; TRBD1 might be the D (6 bases). Trimming cost V 5 bases and J 0 bases, with 15 bases left between them. This CDR3 comprises 16 residues. Germline V lookup: CDR1 MNHEY, CDR2 SMNVEV (reference sequence).

CDR3 in amino acids: CASSPGQGGTDTQYF. The CDR3 DNA is TGTGCCAGCAGTCCAGGCCAGGGGGGCACAGATACGCAGTATTTT. The chain has TRBV6-2 or TRBV6-3 and TRBJ2-3; 7 bases map to TRBD1. Germline V gives CDR1 MNHEY, CDR2 SVGEGT. V was clipped by 5 bases and J by 1 base; unmatched bases: 6. The CDR3 has 15 residues.

The chain joins TRBV19 to TRBJ2-7; a weak D match, TRBD2 (6 bases). Per germline, CDR1 LNHDA and CDR2 SQIVND (reference sequence). The CDR3 contains 11 residues. The germline V and J ends were trimmed by 9 bases and 13 bases, with 19 bases remaining between them. The CDR3 sequence: CASLETAGLYF. CDR3 nucleotide sequence: TGTGCCAGCCTAGAGACCGCCGGACTATACTTC.

The chain couples TRBV5-5 to TRBJ2-2; tentative D call: TRBD2 (5 bases). Trimming removed 4 bases from V and 1 base from J, with 14 bases in between. The CDR3 consists of 16 residues. CDR1 SGHKS and CDR2 YYEKEE come from the germline V gene (reference sequence). The CDR3 bases are TGTGCCAGCAGCCCGGAGGCCCGATTGAACACCGGGGAGCTGTTTTTT. It encodes CASSPEARLNTGELFF.

As concerns this clone: Additional DNA sequences in this sample encode the identical CDR3. The chain links TRBV5-6 to TRBJ1-2; TRBD1 matches at 12 bases. The V segment lost 4 bases and the J segment 7 bases; nucleotides outside the gene matches: 5. The V gene's germline CDR1 is SGHDT and CDR2 YYEEEE. The length of the CDR3 is 14 residues. CDR3 bases: TGTGCCAGCAGCCGGGGACAGGGGGCTGGTGGCTACACCTTC. Translation gives CASSRGQGAGGYTF.

V and J are TRBV5-5 and TRBJ2-7; D is perhaps TRBD1 (6 bases). V lost 4 bases to trimming and J lost 4 bases, with 15 bases between them. There are 14 residues in the CDR3. Per germline, CDR1 SGHKS and CDR2 YYEKEE (reference sequence). The CDR3 DNA reads as TGTGCCAGCAGCCATGGACAGAAATATTACGAGCAGTACTTC. Translation gives CASSHGQKYYEQYF. Full variable domain (missing parts from reference TRBV5-5 and TRBJ2-7): DAGVTQSPTHLIKTRGQQVTLRCSPISGHKSVSWYQQVLGQGPQFIFQYYEKEERGRGNFPDRFSARQFPNYSSELNVNALLLGDSALYLCASSHGQKYYEQYFGPGTRLTVT.

The chain couples TRBV2 to TRBJ1-5; possible D gene TRBD1, 6 bases. Germline assignment: CDR1 SNHLY and CDR2 FYNNEI. This CDR3 is 16 amino acids long. V lost 5 bases and J lost 2, with 16 bases in between. CDR3 DNA: TGTGCCAGCAGTCCCCTATTGACAGGCGGCAATCAGCCCCAGCATTTT. It encodes CASSPLLTGGNQPQHF.